The source of this T cell receptor (beta chain) is a study of control samples from healthy donors and cancer patients. This clone has a handful of counts. The table came from immunoSEQ multiplex PCR; TCRdb's copy has only in-frame clones and leaves some out. The sample has around 140,000 clones, approximately 90% seen once; the top ten hold 2% to 2.5%. Unmatched junction bases numbered 4, after V lost 6 bases and J lost 5 bases. The germline gives CDR1 MDHEN, CDR2 SYDVKM. The CDR3 has 13 amino acids. This rearrangement joins TRBV28 to TRBJ1-2, with 9 bases that match TRBD1. The sequence was collected from a woman aged 45-60 years in good health. Material: blood. CDR3 region: CASRVDRGYGYTF. The DNA of the CDR3 is TGTGCCAGCAGGGTGGACAGGGGTTATGGCTACACCTTC.